This TCR beta chain was sequenced during a study of cytomegalovirus exposure and HLA in healthy donors. At the level of the study: An earlier analysis identified 110 million or so unique TCR beta sequences in about 180 million T cells.

PCR amplification relied on 60 Vbeta primers (plus 13 Jbeta primers). The assay was immunoSEQ multiplex PCR, and TCRdb's table has in-frame clones only and misses some. The sample comprises about 160,000 clones, over 60% of which are singletons, and approximately 1.6% rests with the top ten. The CDR3 sequence is 14 residues long. Germline loops: CDR1 PRHDT, CDR2 FYEKMQ (reference sequence). Between the trimmed V and J ends, which lost 3 bases and 6 bases, there was a span of 12 bases. The sequence came from a young woman in good health and CMV-seronegative. The chain employs TRBV13 and TRBJ2-1; a possible D gene is TRBD2 (5 bases). Sequencing was done on a sample of PBMCs. CDR3 in DNA: TGTGCCAGCAGCTTGAGCGGTACCCTCAATGAGCAGTTCTTC. It translates to CASSLSGTLNEQFF. The full variable domain, rest sourced from reference TRBV13 and TRBJ2-1, is AAGVIQSPRHLIKEKRETATLKCYPIPRHDTVYWYQQGPGQDPQFLISFYEKMQSDKGSIPDRFSAQQFSDYHSELNMSSLELGDSALYFCASSLSGTLNEQFFGPGTRLTVL.